Given below is one T cell receptor beta chain in context. What it binds is not known. TCRdb's table, derived via immunoSEQ multiplex PCR, lists solely in-frame clones and lacks some. The sample records approximately 99,000 clones, about 86% being singletons. This sample is part of a study of T cell responses to AZD1222 COVID-19 vaccine. Study-level points and caveats: Repertoires in all cases were sampled only once the peak T cell response had passed. Reports say nearly half of spike-specific TCRs go after unmutated variant regions.

The sequencing here drew on peripheral blood, taken on day 0 of AZD1222 vaccination. This TCR derives from an adult in good health.

This chain's CDR3 is CASSVDAAFYGYTF. The DNA of the CDR3 is TGTGCCAGCAGCGTAGACGCGGCTTTCTATGGCTACACCTTC. The V gene is TRBV9, the J gene TRBJ1-2; D remains ambiguous. With 0 bases removed from V and 4 bases from J, the gap between germline ends came to 10 bases. This CDR3 comprises 14 residues. Germline V gives CDR1 SGDLS, CDR2 YYNGEE.